The entry that follows covers one T cell receptor (beta chain) sequence. Its target is not known. V lost 4 bases to trimming and J lost 6 bases, with 16 bases between them. The V gene's germline CDR1 is SGHDT and CDR2 YYEEEE. The length of the CDR3 is 15 residues. The data derive from a study of cytomegalovirus exposure and HLA in healthy donors. Study-wide results and caveats: An analysis was carried out later, and it reportedly showed fewer N-insertions in an Asian-associated ancestry cluster than the approximately 670-donor mean. Within an earlier analysis, most TCR beta V segments proved productive either about 90% or about 30% of the time. Later work associated more than 15,000 TCR beta sequences with HLA alleles at 0.05 false discovery rate.

The PCR made use of 60 Vbeta and 13 Jbeta primers. Sequencing was performed with immunoSEQ multiplex PCR; in TCRdb, only in-frame clones are kept and a portion is missing. Altogether roughly 120,000 clones are present, approximately 80% being singletons, with the ten largest covering approximately 2%. Likely unrecorded immune exposures existed in these nominally healthy donors. Sequenced material: PBMCs. The chain carries TRBV5-6 and TRBJ2-2; maybe TRBD2 (6 bases). The sequence was collected from a man aged 35 to 55 in good health and CMV-seronegative. In DNA, the CDR3 is TGTGCCAGCAGCGGGCCTGCAGGAGGGTCCGGGGAGCTGTTTTTT. It translates to CASSGPAGGSGELFF.